These T cell receptor beta chains were read from a single sample in a study of CD8 T cells in ankylosing spondylitis. Using its own MiXCR run on the 5' RACE reads, TCRdb lists one record per CDR3 protein. The table lists 700,000 or so distinct CDR3 sequences, around a fifth of them singletons. The sequenced sample was blood, either unsorted or a sorted T cell fraction (not recorded which). These receptors were obtained from a male donor with ankylosing spondylitis. Both conserved end residues are part of each CDR3. A D gene is named only where the DNA matches it firmly. Clone size is stated in some rows and not others, as once, few, many or a class when expanded.

V: TRBV29-1; length: 15; D: NA; size: few; J: TRBJ1-6; DNA: TGCAGCGTTGTATTGAGGAGCTCCTATAATTCACCCCTCCACTTT; CDR3: CSVVLRSSYNSPLHF
V: TRBV10-3; length: 13; D: TRBD1; size: NA; J: TRBJ2-5; DNA: TGTGCCATCAGCGGGACAGGGAAAGAGACCCAGTACTTC; CDR3: CAISGTGKETQYF
V: TRBV6-1; length: 14; D: NA; size: few; J: TRBJ1-4; DNA: TGTGCCAGCAGTGAAGCGGGGGGGAATGAAAAACTGTTTTTT; CDR3: CASSEAGGNEKLFF
V: TRBV12-3/TRBV12-4; length: 13; D: NA; size: many; J: TRBJ2-1; DNA: TGTGCCAGCAGATTAACAGACTACAATGAGCAGTTCTTC; CDR3: CASRLTDYNEQFF
V: TRBV29-1; length: 12; D: NA; size: NA; J: TRBJ1-1; DNA: TGCAGCGCGTTGAGGGGGGGACCTGAAGCTTTCTTT; CDR3: CSALRGGPEAFF
V: TRBV20-1; length: 14; D: NA; size: NA; J: TRBJ2-1; DNA: TGCAGTGCTAGATCGGGCGCCTCCTACAATGAGCAGTTCTTC; CDR3: CSARSGASYNEQFF
V: TRBV12-3/TRBV12-4; length: 12; D: NA; size: few; J: TRBJ1-4; DNA: TGTGCCAGCAGGAATAAAGGAGAAACGGTGTTTTTT; CDR3: CASRNKGETVFF
V: TRBV29-1; length: 15; D: TRBD2; size: few; J: TRBJ2-3; DNA: TGCAGCGTTGCCCGTGGGAGCGGGGGGGCCGATACGCAGTATTTT; CDR3: CSVARGSGGADTQYF
V: TRBV5-1; length: 15; D: TRBD2; size: few; J: TRBJ2-2; DNA: TGCGCCAGCAGCTTAGCGGGACGGTGGACCGGGGAGCTGTTTTTT; CDR3: CASSLAGRWTGELFF
V: TRBV6-2/TRBV6-3; length: 14; D: TRBD1; size: few; J: TRBJ2-1; DNA: TGTGCCAGCAACCCGGGACAGGACTACAATGAGCAGTTCTTC; CDR3: CASNPGQDYNEQFF
V: TRBV20-1; length: 13; D: NA; size: NA; J: TRBJ2-7; DNA: TGCAGTGCTAGGGGGACTTCCCGATGGGAGCAGTACTTC; CDR3: CSARGTSRWEQYF
V: TRBV9; length: 15; D: NA; size: NA; J: TRBJ2-7; DNA: TGTGCCAGCAGCGTAGCTGAGGGGAGCTACTCGGAGCAGTACTTC; CDR3: CASSVAEGSYSEQYF
V: TRBV2; length: 13; D: NA; size: NA; J: TRBJ1-5; DNA: TGTGCCAGCACCAGGGTGGGACATCAGCCCCAGCATTTT; CDR3: CASTRVGHQPQHF
V: TRBV6-5; length: 12; D: TRBD1; size: NA; J: TRBJ1-1; DNA: TGTGCCAGCAGGACAGGGGAGACTGAAGCTTTCTTT; CDR3: CASRTGETEAFF
V: TRBV4-2; length: 14; D: TRBD2; size: NA; J: TRBJ2-7; DNA: TGTGCCAGCAGCCACCCCGGGACTAGCTACGAGCAGTACTTC; CDR3: CASSHPGTSYEQYF
V: TRBV7-9; length: 12; D: NA; size: NA; J: TRBJ2-1; DNA: TGTGCCAGCAGCCCGGGTGCTAATGAGCAGTTCTTC; CDR3: CASSPGANEQFF
V: TRBV29-1; length: 13; D: TRBD1; size: NA; J: TRBJ1-4; DNA: TGCAGCGTTGAAATAGACAGGGGAGAAAAACTGTTTTTT; CDR3: CSVEIDRGEKLFF
V: TRBV28; length: 12; D: NA; size: NA; J: TRBJ2-7; DNA: TGTGCCAGTAAGACAGGTGACTACGAGCAGTACTTC; CDR3: CASKTGDYEQYF
V: TRBV5-1; length: 21; D: NA; size: many; J: TRBJ2-1; DNA: TGCGCCAGCAGCTCCCTTTCGGGACCCGGGCCCCAGTTCGGGACTCCTAATGAGCAGTTCTTC; CDR3: CASSSLSGPGPQFGTPNEQFF
V: TRBV4-1; length: 15; D: NA; size: few; J: TRBJ2-3; DNA: TGCGCCAGCAGCCACTTCGGTAGCGCGGGAGATACGCAGTATTTT; CDR3: CASSHFGSAGDTQYF
V: TRBV20-1; length: 14; D: NA; size: NA; J: TRBJ1-1; DNA: TGCAGTGCCTCTGAAGGGGAGCTGAACACTGAAGCTTTCTTT; CDR3: CSASEGELNTEAFF
V: TRBV12-3/TRBV12-4; length: 15; D: TRBD2; size: few; J: TRBJ2-2; DNA: TGTGCCAGCACCCCAGCGGGAGGGGACACCGGGGAGCTGTTTTTT; CDR3: CASTPAGGDTGELFF
V: TRBV4-3; length: 15; D: NA; size: few; J: TRBJ1-6; DNA: TGCGCCAGCAGCCAAGGGGGGACGGTACATTCACCCCTCCACTTT; CDR3: CASSQGGTVHSPLHF
V: TRBV7-9; length: 15; D: TRBD1; size: few; J: TRBJ2-5; DNA: TGTGCCAGCAGCTTAGACAGGGGGCATCAAGAGACCCAGTACTTC; CDR3: CASSLDRGHQETQYF
V: TRBV9; length: 16; D: TRBD1; size: NA; J: TRBJ2-7; DNA: TGTGCCAGCAGCCCACGAGGACAGGGTAGCTCCTACGAGCAGTACTTC; CDR3: CASSPRGQGSSYEQYF
V: TRBV4-2; length: 24; D: NA; size: NA; J: TRBJ2-6; DNA: TGTGCCAGCAGCCCCGTTCTAGCGGAGTCCGGGACAGGAGATTTTTACTCTGGGGCCAACGTCCTGACTTTC; CDR3: CASSPVLAESGTGDFYSGANVLTF
V: TRBV6-1; length: 14; D: NA; size: many; J: TRBJ1-1; DNA: TGTGCCAGCATCAGGGGCGGCGGGAACACTGAAGCTTTCTTT; CDR3: CASIRGGGNTEAFF
V: TRBV5-1; length: 14; D: NA; size: few; J: TRBJ2-2; DNA: TGCGCCAGCAGATCTTCAGGACTCACCGGGGAGCTGTTTTTT; CDR3: CASRSSGLTGELFF
V: TRBV20-1; length: 15; D: TRBD2; size: NA; J: TRBJ2-5; DNA: TGCAGTGCGGACCCGGGGGGGCAGGAGCAAGAGACCCAGTACTTC; CDR3: CSADPGGQEQETQYF
V: TRBV25-1; length: 15; D: TRBD2; size: NA; J: TRBJ2-2; DNA: TGTGCCAGCAGTGAACGGCCTAGCGGTACCGGGGAGCTGTTTTTT; CDR3: CASSERPSGTGELFF
V: TRBV11-2; length: 16; D: TRBD2; size: NA; J: TRBJ2-7; DNA: TGTGCCAGCAGTTTCCCCCTAGCGGGCAGATCCTACGAGCAGTACTTC; CDR3: CASSFPLAGRSYEQYF
V: TRBV28; length: 15; D: NA; size: NA; J: TRBJ1-6; DNA: TGTGCCAGCAGTTTAACAGGGCCTCCAAATTCACCCCTCCACTTT; CDR3: CASSLTGPPNSPLHF
V: TRBV29-1; length: 14; D: NA; size: many; J: TRBJ2-7; DNA: TGCAGCGTGGTCCTTGGGGTTGGAACTTACGAGCAGTACTTC; CDR3: CSVVLGVGTYEQYF
V: TRBV6-2/TRBV6-3; length: 13; D: TRBD1; size: few; J: TRBJ2-1; DNA: TGTGCCAGCAGTCAGGGGGATCCCAATGAGCAGTTCTTC; CDR3: CASSQGDPNEQFF
V: TRBV6-1; length: 15; D: TRBD1; size: NA; J: TRBJ1-1; DNA: TGTGCCAGCAGTCCGGGGGACAGGGGGAACACTGAAGCTTTCTTT; CDR3: CASSPGDRGNTEAFF
V: TRBV5-1; length: 15; D: TRBD2; size: many; J: TRBJ2-2; DNA: TGCGCCAGCAGCTTCGGCGGGGGGAACACCGGGGAGCTGTTTTTT; CDR3: CASSFGGGNTGELFF
V: TRBV12-3/TRBV12-4; length: 12; D: NA; size: NA; J: TRBJ2-3; DNA: TGTGCCAGCAGTGTCTACACAGATACGCAGTATTTT; CDR3: CASSVYTDTQYF
V: TRBV13; length: 14; D: NA; size: NA; J: TRBJ2-7; DNA: TGTGCCAGCAGCTTAGCGGGAAATACCTACGAGCAGTACTTC; CDR3: CASSLAGNTYEQYF
V: TRBV5-1; length: 17; D: TRBD2; size: NA; J: TRBJ2-1; DNA: TGCGCCAGCAGCTCCCTTGGGGGGGTAGCGGGAGTCAATGAGCAGTTCTTC; CDR3: CASSSLGGVAGVNEQFF
V: TRBV7-8; length: 12; D: NA; size: few; J: TRBJ2-4; DNA: TGTGCCAGCAGCCAGAGCGCGGACATTCAGTACTTC; CDR3: CASSQSADIQYF
V: TRBV29-1; length: 13; D: NA; size: NA; J: TRBJ2-7; DNA: TGCACGAGTGGGGCGGGAACAACCTACGAGCAGTACTTC; CDR3: CTSGAGTTYEQYF
V: TRBV12-3/TRBV12-4; length: 15; D: NA; size: NA; J: TRBJ2-7; DNA: TGTGCCAGCAGTACCCTATGGCAGTACCCCTACGAGCAGTACTTC; CDR3: CASSTLWQYPYEQYF
V: TRBV4-3; length: 15; D: NA; size: few; J: TRBJ2-7; DNA: TGCGCCAGCAGCCAAGATGATACAGCTTACTACGAGCAGTACTTC; CDR3: CASSQDDTAYYEQYF
V: TRBV7-9; length: 14; D: NA; size: many; J: TRBJ2-7; DNA: TGTGCCAGCAGCTTAGCCGACACGTCCTACGAGCAGTACTTC; CDR3: CASSLADTSYEQYF
V: TRBV28; length: 14; D: NA; size: few; J: TRBJ2-7; DNA: TGTGCCAGCAGCTTTGCACTATCGGCCCTGGAGCAGTACTTC; CDR3: CASSFALSALEQYF
V: TRBV5-1; length: 14; D: NA; size: NA; J: TRBJ2-1; DNA: TGCGCCAGCAGCTTCTTAGACTCCGGGAGTGAGCAGTTCTTC; CDR3: CASSFLDSGSEQFF
V: TRBV7-2; length: 16; D: TRBD1; size: NA; J: TRBJ1-3; DNA: TGTGCCAGCAGCCCACTACAGGGGAGCTCTGGAAACACCATATATTTT; CDR3: CASSPLQGSSGNTIYF
V: TRBV4-3; length: 13; D: NA; size: many; J: TRBJ1-2; DNA: TGCGCCAGCAGCCAGGGGATCGGCTATGGCTACACCTTC; CDR3: CASSQGIGYGYTF
V: TRBV27; length: 18; D: TRBD2; size: NA; J: TRBJ2-1; DNA: TGTGCCAGCAGTACTTTTGGGACTAGCGGGGGGGCGTACAATGAGCAGTTCTTC; CDR3: CASSTFGTSGGAYNEQFF
V: TRBV7-9; length: 11; D: NA; size: NA; J: TRBJ2-7; DNA: TGTGCCAGCAGCTCTAAACACGAGCAGTACTTC; CDR3: CASSSKHEQYF
V: TRBV9; length: 15; D: TRBD2; size: NA; J: TRBJ2-3; DNA: TGTGCCAGCAGCGCAAAGGGGACTAGCGGGGGGACGCAGTATTTT; CDR3: CASSAKGTSGGTQYF
V: TRBV5-1; length: 15; D: TRBD1; size: few; J: TRBJ1-1; DNA: TGCGCCAGCAGCTTACAGGGGGGCCCGGGGACTGAAGCTTTCTTT; CDR3: CASSLQGGPGTEAFF
V: TRBV28; length: 15; D: NA; size: NA; J: TRBJ1-2; DNA: TGTGCCAGCAGTCCCATCTGGGACGGTAACTATGGCTACACCTTC; CDR3: CASSPIWDGNYGYTF
V: TRBV4-1; length: 14; D: NA; size: few; J: TRBJ2-3; DNA: TGCGCCAGCAGCCAAGGACCTGGAGCAGATACGCAGTATTTT; CDR3: CASSQGPGADTQYF
V: TRBV7-2; length: 13; D: NA; size: few; J: TRBJ1-2; DNA: TGTGCCAGCAGCATACAGAGCAACTATGGCTACACCTTC; CDR3: CASSIQSNYGYTF
V: TRBV5-1; length: 15; D: TRBD2; size: NA; J: TRBJ2-1; DNA: TGCGCCAGCAGCGGCGGGAGGAGCTCCTACAATGAGCAGTTCTTC; CDR3: CASSGGRSSYNEQFF
V: TRBV20-1; length: 14; D: NA; size: few; J: TRBJ1-2; DNA: TGCAGTGCTAGACGGTTAGCAGGGACATATGGCTACACCTTC; CDR3: CSARRLAGTYGYTF
V: TRBV29-1; length: 13; D: NA; size: NA; J: TRBJ2-7; DNA: TGCAGCGTTACAGTTCCGAGCTCCTACGAGCAGTACTTC; CDR3: CSVTVPSSYEQYF
V: TRBV5-1; length: 15; D: TRBD1; size: few; J: TRBJ2-5; DNA: TGCGCCAGCGGGGACAGGGGCCCGGGTCAAGAGACCCAGTACTTC; CDR3: CASGDRGPGQETQYF
V: TRBV12-3/TRBV12-4; length: 13; D: NA; size: few; J: TRBJ2-2; DNA: TGTGCCAGCAGGTCCCAGAACACCGGGGAGCTGTTTTTT; CDR3: CASRSQNTGELFF